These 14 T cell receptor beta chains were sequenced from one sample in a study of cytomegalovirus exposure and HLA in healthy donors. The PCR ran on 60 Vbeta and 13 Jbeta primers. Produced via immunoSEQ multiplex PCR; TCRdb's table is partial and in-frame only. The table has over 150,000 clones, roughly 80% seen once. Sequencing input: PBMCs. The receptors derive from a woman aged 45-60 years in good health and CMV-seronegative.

CDR3 DNA sequence: TGTGCCAGCAGTTTAAGACTAGCGTCGGCCACCGGGGAGCTGTTTTTT. It specifies CASSLRLASATGELFF. The chain employs TRBV27 and TRBJ2-2, with 8 bases identical to TRBD2. CDR1 and CDR2 from the germline V gene are MNHEY and SMNVEV (reference sequence). The CDR3 consists of 16 residues. V trimming: 2 bases; J trimming: 4 bases; junction bases outside the gene matches: 6.

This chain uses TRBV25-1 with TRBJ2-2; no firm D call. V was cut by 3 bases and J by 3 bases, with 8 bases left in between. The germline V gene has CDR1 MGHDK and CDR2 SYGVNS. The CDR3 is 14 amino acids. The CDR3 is CASSEGRYTGELFF. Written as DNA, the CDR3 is TGTGCCAGCAGTGAGGGCAGGTACACCGGGGAGCTGTTTTTT.

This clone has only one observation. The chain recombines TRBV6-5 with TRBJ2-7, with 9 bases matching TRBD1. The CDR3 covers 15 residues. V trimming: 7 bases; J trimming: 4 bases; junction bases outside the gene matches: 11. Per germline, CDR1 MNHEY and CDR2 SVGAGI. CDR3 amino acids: CASTTAGTGKYEQYF. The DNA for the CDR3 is TGTGCCAGCACCACTGCCGGGACAGGGAAGTACGAGCAGTACTTC.

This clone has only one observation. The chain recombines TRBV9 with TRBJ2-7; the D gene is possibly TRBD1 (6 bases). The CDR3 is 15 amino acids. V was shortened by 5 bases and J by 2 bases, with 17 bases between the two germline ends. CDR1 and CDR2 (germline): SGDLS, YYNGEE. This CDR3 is CASSAGDPETYEQYF. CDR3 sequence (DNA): TGTGCCAGCAGTGCAGGGGATCCAGAAACCTACGAGCAGTACTTC.

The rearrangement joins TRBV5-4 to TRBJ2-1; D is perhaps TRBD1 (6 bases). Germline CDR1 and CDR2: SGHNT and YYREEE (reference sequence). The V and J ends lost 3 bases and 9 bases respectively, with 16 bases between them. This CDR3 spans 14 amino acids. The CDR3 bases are TGTGCCAGCAGCTCCGCCACAGGGAGTGGTGAGCAGTTCTTC. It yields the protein CASSSATGSGEQFF.

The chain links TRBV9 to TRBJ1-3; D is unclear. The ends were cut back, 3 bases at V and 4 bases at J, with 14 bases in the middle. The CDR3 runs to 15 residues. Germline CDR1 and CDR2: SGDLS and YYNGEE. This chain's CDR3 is CASSAARSSGNTIYF. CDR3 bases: TGTGCCAGCAGCGCCGCGAGGAGTTCCGGAAACACCATATATTTT. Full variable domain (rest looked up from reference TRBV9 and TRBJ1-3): DSGVTQTPKHLITATGQRVTLRCSPRSGDLSVYWYQQSLDQGLQFLIQYYNGEERAKGNILERFSAQQFPDLHSELNLSSLELGDSALYFCASSAARSSGNTIYFGEGSWLTVV.

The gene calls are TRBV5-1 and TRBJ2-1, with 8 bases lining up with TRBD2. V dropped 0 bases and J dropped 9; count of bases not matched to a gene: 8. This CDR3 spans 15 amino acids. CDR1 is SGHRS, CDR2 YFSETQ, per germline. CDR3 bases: TGCGCCAGCAGCTTGGACCAGCGGGAGTTAGGTGAGCAGTTCTTC. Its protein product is CASSLDQRELGEQFF.

CDR3 nucleotides: TGCGCCAGCAGCCTAACTAGCGGGGGATACAATGAGCAGTTCTTC. It codes for CASSLTSGGYNEQFF. This rearrangement joins TRBV4-3 to TRBJ2-1, with 11 bases lining up with TRBD2. The CDR3 runs to 15 residues. CDR1 is LGHNA, CDR2 YSLEER, per germline. The V gene end was trimmed by 4 bases and the J gene end by 4 bases; junction bases not matched to a gene: 3.

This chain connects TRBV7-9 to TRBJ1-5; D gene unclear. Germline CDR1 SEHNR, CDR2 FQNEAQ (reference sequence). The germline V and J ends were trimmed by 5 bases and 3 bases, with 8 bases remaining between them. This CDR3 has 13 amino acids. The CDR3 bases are TGTGCCAGCAGCCTAAATAACAATCAGCCCCAGCATTTT. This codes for CASSLNNNQPQHF.

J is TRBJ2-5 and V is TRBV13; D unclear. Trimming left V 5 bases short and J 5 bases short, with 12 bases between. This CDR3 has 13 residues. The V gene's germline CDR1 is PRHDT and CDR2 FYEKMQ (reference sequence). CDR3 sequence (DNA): TGTGCCAGCAGCCCATCACCCCGGGAGACCCAGTACTTC. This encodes CASSPSPRETQYF.

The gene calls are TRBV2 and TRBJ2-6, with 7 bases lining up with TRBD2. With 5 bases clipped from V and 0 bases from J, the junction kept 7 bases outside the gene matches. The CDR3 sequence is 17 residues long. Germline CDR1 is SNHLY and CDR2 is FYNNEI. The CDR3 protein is CASSQRGGSSGANVLTF. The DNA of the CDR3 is TGTGCCAGCAGTCAAAGGGGCGGGAGCTCTGGGGCCAACGTCCTGACTTTC.

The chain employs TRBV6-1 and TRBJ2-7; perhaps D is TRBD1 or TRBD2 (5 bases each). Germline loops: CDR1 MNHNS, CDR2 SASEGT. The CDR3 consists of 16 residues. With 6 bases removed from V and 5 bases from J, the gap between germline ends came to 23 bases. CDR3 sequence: CASRELGNRFAHEQYF. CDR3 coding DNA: TGTGCCAGCAGAGAACTAGGAAACAGGTTTGCCCACGAGCAGTACTTC.

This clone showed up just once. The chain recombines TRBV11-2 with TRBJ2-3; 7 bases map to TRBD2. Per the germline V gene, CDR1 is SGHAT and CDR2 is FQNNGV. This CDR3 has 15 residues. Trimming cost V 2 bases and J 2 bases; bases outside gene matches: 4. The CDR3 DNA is TGTGCCAGCAGCTTACTAGCGGCGATCACAGATACGCAGTATTTT. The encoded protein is CASSLLAAITDTQYF.

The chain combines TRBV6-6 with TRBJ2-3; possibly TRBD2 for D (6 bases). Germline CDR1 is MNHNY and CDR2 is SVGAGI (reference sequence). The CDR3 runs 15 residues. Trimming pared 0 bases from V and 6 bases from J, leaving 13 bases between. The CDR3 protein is CASSYSRGRSDTQYF. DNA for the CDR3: TGTGCCAGCAGTTACTCGCGGGGACGGTCCGATACGCAGTATTTT.